A single sample gave rise to the 16 T cell receptor beta chains below, sequenced in a study of siplizumab effects on memory and regulatory T cells. Repertoires were generated with immunoSEQ multiplex PCR, while TCRdb's copy carries only in-frame clones and drops some. The table includes about 50,000 clones, more than 75% detected once. Material for sequencing was naive CD8+ T cells sorted from blood. The receptors come from a human donor in good health.

This clone was counted between two and nine times. V gene TRBV5-4 combines with J gene TRBJ1-2; D remains unclear. The CDR3 covers 15 residues. Trimming left V 4 bases short and J 7 bases short, with 20 bases between. Germline CDR1 SGHNT, CDR2 YYREEE (reference sequence). The CDR3 DNA sequence: TGTGCCAGCAGCGCGGACCAGGTGGAGGTTCCTGGCTACACCTTC. Its translation: CASSADQVEVPGYTF. Full variable domain (outside the CDR3, taken from reference TRBV5-4 and TRBJ1-2): ETGVTQSPTHLIKTRGQQVTLRCSSQSGHNTVSWYQQALGQGPQFIFQYYREEENGRGNFPPRFSGLQFPNYSSELNVNALELDDSALYLCASSADQVEVPGYTFGSGTRLTVV.

The rearrangement joins TRBV14 to TRBJ1-1, with D unresolved. Trimming removed 2 bases from V and 7 bases from J, with 14 bases in between. Germline assignment: CDR1 SGHDN and CDR2 FVKESK. The CDR3 is 14 residues long. The CDR3 sequence: CASSQPGYGIEAFF. DNA for the CDR3: TGTGCCAGCAGCCAACCGGGGTACGGCATTGAAGCTTTCTTT.

The chain employs TRBV19 and TRBJ1-5; D perhaps matches TRBD1 (6 bases). The CDR3 is 16 residues long. Germline assignment: CDR1 LNHDA and CDR2 SQIVND (reference sequence). The germline V and J ends were trimmed by 3 bases and 4 bases, with 16 bases remaining between them. The CDR3 bases are TGTGCCAGTAGTATTATGGGACAACAAGGAAATCAGCCCCAGCATTTT. Its protein is CASSIMGQQGNQPQHF.

The chain couples TRBV19 to TRBJ2-7; tentatively, D is TRBD1 (6 bases). With 2 bases removed from V and 1 base from J, the gap between germline ends came to 12 bases. The CDR3 totals 15 residues. Germline values: CDR1 LNHDA, CDR2 SQIVND (reference sequence). The CDR3 sequence is CASSITGTLSYEQYF. The CDR3 nucleotides read TGTGCCAGTAGTATAACCGGGACACTTTCCTACGAGCAGTACTTC. The entire variable domain, with the rest obtained from reference TRBV19 and TRBJ2-7, is as follows: DGGITQSPKYLFRKEGQNVTLSCEQNLNHDAMYWYRQDPGQGLRLIYYSQIVNDFQKGDIAEGYSVSREKKESFPLTVTSAQKNPTAFYLCASSITGTLSYEQYFGPGTRLTVT.

This clone was recorded only once. The chain combines TRBV18 with TRBJ2-2; maybe TRBD1 (5 bases). V gave up 6 bases and J gave up 0 bases, with 14 bases separating them. Germline CDR1 is KGHSH and CDR2 is LQKENI. The CDR3 length is 16 residues. CDR3 coding DNA: TGTGCCAGCTCCCCGAAAGGGGTAACGAACACCGGGGAGCTGTTTTTT. Residues: CASSPKGVTNTGELFF. The full variable domain, completed using reference TRBV18 and TRBJ2-2, is NAGVMQNPRHLVRRRGQEARLRCSPMKGHSHVYWYRQLPEEGLKFMVYLQKENIIDESGMPKERFSAEFPKEGPSILRIQQVVRGDSAAYFCASSPKGVTNTGELFFGEGSRLTVL.

The rearrangement links TRBV30 to TRBJ2-1; D may correspond to TRBD1 or TRBD2 (6 bases each). This CDR3 region has 16 residues. V was cut by 6 bases and J by 0 bases, with 18 bases left in between. Per the germline V gene, CDR1 is GTSNPN and CDR2 is SVGIG (reference sequence). The CDR3 coding sequence is TGTGCCTGCGACCTTTTCGGGGGCAACTCCTACAATGAGCAGTTCTTC. This translates into CACDLFGGNSYNEQFF.

The CDR3 reads CASSAPAAGRDTQYF. The DNA of the CDR3 is TGTGCCAGCAGCGCACCAGCGGCAGGGAGAGATACGCAGTATTTT. The chain employs TRBV9 and TRBJ2-3, with D perhaps given as TRBD1 or TRBD2 (5 bases each). V gave up 3 bases and J gave up 5 bases, with 16 bases separating them. The germline CDR1 and CDR2 sequences are SGDLS and YYNGEE. The CDR3 is made up of 15 amino acids.

The chain couples TRBV23-1 to TRBJ2-2; D uncertain. TRBV23-1 is designated an ORF whose function remains uncertain. This CDR3 comprises 19 residues. Trimming pared 7 bases from V and 0 bases from J, leaving 24 bases between. The CDR3 is CASKLWFGKHNANTGELFF. CDR3 in DNA: TGCGCCAGCAAGCTTTGGTTTGGGAAGCATAACGCGAACACCGGGGAGCTGTTTTTT.

This chain uses TRBV5-6 with TRBJ2-2; D ambiguous. This CDR3 spans 15 amino acids. Trimming pared 6 bases from V and 0 bases from J, leaving 12 bases between. CDR1 and CDR2 from the germline V gene are SGHDT and YYEEEE. The DNA of the CDR3 is TGTGCCAGCAATTACTATTTCGCGAACACCGGGGAGCTGTTTTTT. Translation: CASNYYFANTGELFF.

A single count supports this clone. V usage is TRBV7-8 and J usage is TRBJ1-1, with 9 bases that match TRBD1. The CDR3 runs 18 residues. V trimming: 3 bases; J trimming: 2 bases; junction bases outside the gene matches: 13. The V gene's germline CDR1 is SGHVS and CDR2 FQNEAQ. The CDR3 here is CASSLGNRGLGENTEAFF. The DNA for the CDR3 is TGTGCCAGCAGCTTGGGGAACAGGGGGCTAGGGGAAAACACTGAAGCTTTCTTT. The full variable domain, completed using reference TRBV7-8 and TRBJ1-1, is GAGVSQSPRYKVAKRGQDVALRCDPISGHVSLFWYQQALGQGPEFLTYFQNEAQLDKSGLPSDRFFAERPEGSVSTLKIQRTQQEDSAVYLCASSLGNRGLGENTEAFFGQGTRLTVV.

The V call is TRBV9, the J call TRBJ2-1; the D call may be TRBD1 or TRBD2 (5 bases each). Germline V gives CDR1 SGDLS, CDR2 YYNGEE. The CDR3 is made up of 15 amino acids. V lost 0 bases and J 0 bases, leaving 7 bases between the germline ends. The CDR3 DNA sequence: TGTGCCAGCAGCGTAGCGGGACGCTCCTACAATGAGCAGTTCTTC. Translated, it gives CASSVAGRSYNEQFF. Filled out from reference TRBV9 and TRBJ2-1, the complete variable domain reads DSGVTQTPKHLITATGQRVTLRCSPRSGDLSVYWYQQSLDQGLQFLIQYYNGEERAKGNILERFSAQQFPDLHSELNLSSLELGDSALYFCASSVAGRSYNEQFFGPGTRLTVL.

This chain links TRBV18 with TRBJ2-7; perhaps TRBD2 as D (6 bases). V shed 3 bases and J shed 2 bases, with 14 bases lying between them. CDR1 and CDR2 (germline): KGHSH, LQKENI. This CDR3 has 15 amino acids. The CDR3 reads CASSPRGGIAYEQYF. The CDR3 nucleotides are TGTGCCAGCTCACCGCGGGGCGGGATTGCCTACGAGCAGTACTTC.

This chain links TRBV27 with TRBJ2-1; D unclear. The V end was cut by 2 bases, the J end by 9 bases, with 8 bases between. Germline V gene sequence: CDR1 MNHEY, CDR2 SMNVEV (reference sequence). The CDR3 has 12 amino acids. CDR3 in DNA: TGTGCCAGCAGTTTAGGTACAAGTGAGCAGTTCTTC. Translated, it gives CASSLGTSEQFF.

The chain combines TRBV6-6 with TRBJ2-2, with D possibly TRBD2 on 5 matching bases. Trimming shortened V by 0 bases and J by 7 bases, and 12 bases separated the two germline ends. CDR1 is MNHNY and CDR2 is SVGAGI in the germline V gene (reference sequence). There are 15 residues in the CDR3. The CDR3 DNA reads TGTGCCAGCAGTTACTCCGCTAGAGGGCTCGGGGAGCTGTTTTTT. Protein sequence: CASSYSARGLGELFF.

This rearrangement joins TRBV27 to TRBJ2-1; the D gene is possibly TRBD2 (6 bases). This CDR3 is built from 12 residues. Deletions cut 6 bases from V and 8 bases from J, with 11 bases between. Germline V lookup: CDR1 MNHEY, CDR2 SMNVEV (reference sequence). The CDR3 DNA sequence: TGTGCCAGCAGCGGGAGTGTAGATGAGCAGTTCTTC. Residues: CASSGSVDEQFF.

The chain joins TRBV27 to TRBJ2-7, with D tentatively TRBD1 (6 bases). The length of the CDR3 is 14 residues. CDR1 and CDR2 from the germline V gene are MNHEY and SMNVEV (reference sequence). Trimming removed 5 bases at V and 2 bases at J, with 13 bases between. The CDR3 here is CASSQETGPYEQYF. As DNA, the CDR3 is TGTGCCAGCAGTCAGGAGACAGGTCCCTACGAGCAGTACTTC.